Listed below are T cell receptor beta chains from one sample, sequenced in a study of T cell changes during pregnancy in multiple sclerosis. Using immunoSEQ multiplex PCR, the repertoire was profiled, and TCRdb retains in-frame clones only, with some absent. This sample carries approximately 63,000 clones, approximately 92% of them seen once, and the ten largest clones take approximately 2%. This material consisted of peripheral blood, taken in the third trimester of pregnancy. These receptors all stem from a female donor in good health, enrolled as a control in a pregnancy study. Both conserved end residues are part of each CDR3. Each record gives: CDR3 protein, V gene, J gene.

CASSLGRWNTEAFF	TRBV11-2	TRBJ1-1
CASILAGGLGEQFF	TRBV27	TRBJ2-1
CASSLVRGSYNEQFF	TRBV7-6	TRBJ2-1
CSVAGLAGANEQYF	TRBV29-1	TRBJ2-7
CASSRSDTEAFF	TRBV6-6	TRBJ1-1
CASSRTSPIAYEQYF	TRBV6-5	TRBJ2-7
CSARRENTQYF	TRBV20-1	TRBJ2-3
CASSIGGTGSYNSPLHF	TRBV19	TRBJ1-6
CASSVEALANYGYTF	TRBV9	TRBJ1-2
CASSGGGTYNEQFF	TRBV19	TRBJ2-1
CASDSRLNQPQHF	TRBV28	TRBJ1-5
CAISETISRGETQYF	TRBV10-3	TRBJ2-5
CASSSPLVRPYEQYF	TRBV6-5	TRBJ2-7
CASRFRDRANYGYTF	TRBV6-5	TRBJ1-2
CASSPAGAGNYEQYF	TRBV7-8	TRBJ2-7
CASKDRFRSYEQYF	TRBV19	TRBJ2-7
CASSFRYNEQFF	TRBV28	TRBJ2-1
CASSSLSGGLETQYF	TRBV7-7	TRBJ2-5
CSGARGYGYTF	TRBV29-1	TRBJ1-2
CASGLQRGYETQYF	TRBV12-5	TRBJ2-5
CASSRGAVNTIYF	TRBV11-2	TRBJ1-3
CASSSGGSAGGMWPDTQYF	TRBV5-4	TRBJ2-3
CASSQGVASSTDTQYF	TRBV4-2	TRBJ2-3
CASSVGDRGFYEQYF	TRBV9	TRBJ2-7
CASSRGVTYEQYF	TRBV7-9	TRBJ2-7
CASADRESGNTIYF	TRBV30	TRBJ1-3
CASSLAGGFTDTQYF	TRBV28	TRBJ2-3
CASSQPGLDTQYF	TRBV7-9	TRBJ2-3
CASSLVRGPETQYF	TRBV11-2	TRBJ2-5
CATEREQGLNEQYF	TRBV15	TRBJ2-7
CASRHILAGVNTGELFF	TRBV2	TRBJ2-2
CASSTTSGMVTGELFF	TRBV19	TRBJ2-2
CASSIGDRSGYTF	TRBV19	TRBJ1-2
CASSGWQGAAQYF	TRBV6-1	TRBJ2-5
CASSLRTGGPYEQYF	TRBV28	TRBJ2-7
CASFDHEGGEQFF	TRBV18	TRBJ2-1
CASSPDRAGYTF	TRBV11-2	TRBJ1-2
CASSLKGGPEAFF	TRBV7-3	TRBJ1-1
CATSSLGPYQPQHF	TRBV15	TRBJ1-5
CASSPRRGQETQYF	TRBV6-4	TRBJ2-5
CASSPVTYSSYEQYF	TRBV4-2	TRBJ2-7